Given below is one T cell receptor (beta chain) in context. The data were produced by immunoSEQ multiplex PCR, yet TCRdb's version contains in-frame clones alone and is incomplete. The sample holds 90,000 to 95,000 clones, over 75% seen once. Regarding time point: after dendritic cell vaccination, including at tumor progression/relapse. This specimen comes from a study of glioma-infiltrating T cells after dendritic cell vaccination. The germline V and J ends were trimmed by 0 bases and 4 bases, with 14 bases remaining between them. Germline CDR1 and CDR2: SGHDT and YYEEEE. There are 16 residues in the CDR3.

The sequencing here drew on blood, taken after dendritic cell vaccination. V usage is TRBV5-6 and J usage is TRBJ1-3, with a tentative D call TRBD1 (6 bases). This clonotype was obtained from a human donor with glioblastoma. CDR3 sequence: CASSLETGRRGNTIYF. In DNA, the CDR3 is TGTGCCAGCAGCTTGGAAACAGGGCGTAGAGGAAACACCATATATTTT.